This entry lists 27 T cell receptor beta chains sequenced from one sample in a study of T cells in narcolepsy. Some clones are missing from TCRdb's copy, which holds only in-frame ones; the method was immunoSEQ multiplex PCR. The repertoire holds 25,000 to 35,000 clones, with roughly 90% as singletons. Specimen: CD45RA- memory CD4+ T cells from PBMCs. The source is a human donor with narcolepsy.

The chain is built from TRBV6-1 and TRBJ1-2, with D hard to call. Germline V lookup: CDR1 MNHNS, CDR2 SASEGT. The CDR3 contains 14 residues. V was pared by 4 bases and J by 4 bases, with 13 bases between. The CDR3 protein is CASSANFDGYGYTF. Written as DNA, the CDR3 is TGTGCCAGCAGTGCTAATTTCGACGGCTATGGCTACACCTTC.

The chain links TRBV6-5 to TRBJ1-1; D gene unclear. Germline V CDR1 and CDR2: MNHEY, SVGAGI. The V end was cut by 6 bases, the J end by 0 bases, with 8 bases between. This CDR3 is built from 13 residues. CDR3 in DNA: TGTGCCAGCAGCATAGGGCTGAACACTGAAGCTTTCTTT. It yields the protein CASSIGLNTEAFF.

The genes are TRBV6-6 and TRBJ1-6; the D gene is possibly TRBD1 (6 bases). Per germline, CDR1 MNHNY and CDR2 SVGAGI (reference sequence). This CDR3 contains 14 residues. Trimming took off 6 bases at V and 8 bases at J, with 14 bases between the two ends. The CDR3 is CASREQGTHSPLHF. The CDR3 nucleotides read TGTGCCAGCAGGGAACAGGGTACCCATTCACCCCTCCACTTT.

The chain employs TRBV28 and TRBJ1-2, with D unresolved. The CDR3 consists of 14 residues. Per the germline V gene, CDR1 is MDHEN and CDR2 is SYDVKM. The V gene lost 3 bases and the J gene lost 4 bases, with 12 bases spanning the gap. This CDR3 reads CASSFPNLAYGYTF. DNA of the CDR3: TGTGCCAGCAGTTTTCCGAACCTAGCCTATGGCTACACCTTC.

The chain combines TRBV6-6 with TRBJ1-6; TRBD1 matches at 8 bases. The CDR3 runs to 15 residues. J gave up 5 bases and V 6 bases, and 6 bases lay outside the gene matches. Germline CDR1 and CDR2: MNHNY and SVGAGI (reference sequence). CDR3 nucleotides: TGTGCCAGCAGACGACAGGGGATTGATAATTCACCCCTCCACTTT. Encoded protein: CASRRQGIDNSPLHF.

The chain links TRBV6-1 to TRBJ2-7, with a possible D match to TRBD2 (7 bases). The CDR3 covers 13 residues. Trimming stripped 5 bases from V and 5 bases from J, with 13 bases between. Germline CDR1 and CDR2: MNHNS and SASEGT. The CDR3 coding sequence is TGTGCCAGCAGTATCCCGGGGGGCCACGAGCAGTACTTC. Encoded protein: CASSIPGGHEQYF.

The V gene is TRBV6-1, the J gene TRBJ1-5; 8 nucleotides line up with TRBD1. Looked up from germline, CDR1 is MNHNS and CDR2 is SASEGT. J was trimmed by 8 bases and V by 4 bases; bases with no gene match: 7. CDR3 length equals 14 residues. Here the CDR3 reads CASSARGRQEPQHF. CDR3 sequence (DNA): TGTGCCAGCAGTGCCAGGGGGCGGCAAGAGCCCCAGCATTTT.

The V gene is TRBV6-5, the J gene TRBJ2-5; D call uncertain. V was pared by 6 bases and J by 5 bases, with 19 bases between. CDR1 is MNHEY, CDR2 SVGAGI, per germline. The CDR3 is 15 amino acids. CDR3 region: CASSPADVLRETQYF. Here the CDR3 DNA reads TGTGCCAGCAGCCCTGCCGACGTGCTAAGGGAGACCCAGTACTTC.

The rearrangement uses TRBV28 and TRBJ1-2; no firm D call. The V and J ends lost 8 bases and 5 bases respectively, with 6 bases between them. The germline V gene encodes CDR1 MDHEN and CDR2 SYDVKM. This CDR3 region has 10 residues. CDR3 coding DNA: TGTGCCAGCGGAACTTATGGCTACACCTTC. Translating gives CASGTYGYTF.

The CDR3 loop reads CASSVGVKETQYF. The CDR3 region has the DNA TGTGCCAGCAGCGTAGGAGTTAAGGAGACCCAGTACTTC. The chain couples TRBV9 to TRBJ2-5; D not resolved. The germline V gene encodes CDR1 SGDLS and CDR2 YYNGEE. The CDR3 extends over 13 amino acids. Trimming cost V 0 bases and J 5 bases, with 8 bases left between them.

The chain has TRBV6-5 and TRBJ2-7; 9 bases fit TRBD1. J lost 3 bases, V lost 6 bases, and 3 bases had no gene match. The CDR3 is 13 residues long. Germline V gene lookup returns CDR1 MNHEY and CDR2 SVGAGI. The CDR3 sequence: CASRQGALYEQYF. CDR3 nucleotide sequence: TGTGCCAGCAGACAGGGGGCACTCTACGAGCAGTACTTC.

This chain connects TRBV28 to TRBJ2-7; no definite D call. Trimming stripped 2 bases from V and 0 bases from J, with 14 bases between. The CDR3 spans 16 residues. CDR1 MDHEN and CDR2 SYDVKM come from the germline V gene. DNA of the CDR3: TGTGCCAGCAGTTTAGTATTGGGATCGAGCTCCTACGAGCAGTACTTC. Its protein product is CASSLVLGSSSYEQYF.

The chain has TRBV4-2 and TRBJ1-5; possibly TRBD1 for D (5 bases). V was pared by 3 bases and J by 3 bases, with 18 bases between. This CDR3 has 17 residues. Germline CDR1 reads LGHNA; CDR2 reads YNFKEQ. This chain's CDR3 is CASSHWGEMRTNQPQHF. DNA of the CDR3: TGTGCCAGCAGCCACTGGGGGGAGATGAGGACCAATCAGCCCCAGCATTTT.

The chain carries TRBV7-6 and TRBJ2-7; D may be TRBD2 (6 bases). V gave up 0 bases and J gave up 7 bases, with 13 bases separating them. The CDR3 consists of 14 residues. Germline loops: CDR1 SGHVS, CDR2 FNYEAQ. The chain's CDR3 is CASSLAGGMGEQYF. In DNA form, the CDR3 reads TGTGCCAGCAGCTTAGCTGGCGGGATGGGAGAGCAGTACTTC. The complete variable domain, with remaining parts taken from reference TRBV7-6 and TRBJ2-7, reads GAGVSQSPRYKVTKRGQDVALRCDPISGHVSLYWYRQALGQGPEFLTYFNYEAQQDKSGLPNDRFSAERPEGSISTLTIQRTEQRDSAMYRCASSLAGGMGEQYFGPGTRLTVT.

This chain connects TRBV14 to TRBJ1-4; a possible D gene is TRBD1 (5 bases). The V gene's germline CDR1 is SGHDN and CDR2 FVKESK. V was clipped by 1 base and J by 7 bases, with 13 bases between them. This CDR3 has 15 residues. The CDR3 region is CASSQGGVLGEKLFF. CDR3 sequence (DNA): TGTGCCAGCAGCCAAGGAGGGGTTTTAGGTGAAAAACTGTTTTTT.

This clone occurred once. The rearrangement joins TRBV30 to TRBJ1-2; 7 bases align to TRBD1. The V and J ends lost 2 bases and 4 bases, in that order; junction bases with no gene match: 7. The CDR3 runs to 14 residues. Per the germline V gene, CDR1 is GTSNPN and CDR2 is SVGIG (reference sequence). The CDR3 coding sequence is TGTGCCTGGAGTAGACAGGGCCTAGGCTATGGCTACACCTTC. Its translation is CAWSRQGLGYGYTF.

This chain connects TRBV5-5 to TRBJ1-1; no clear D. The CDR3 extends over 13 amino acids. Trimming took off 5 bases at V and 0 bases at J, with 8 bases between the two ends. CDR1 and CDR2 (germline): SGHKS, YYEKEE (reference sequence). The CDR3 DNA reads TGTGCCAGCAGAGAGAACATGAACACTGAAGCTTTCTTT. It yields the protein CASRENMNTEAFF.

In this sample, this clone turned up once. The chain joins TRBV18 to TRBJ2-3; D gene uncertain. Germline V lookup: CDR1 KGHSH, CDR2 LQKENI. This CDR3 spans 12 amino acids. Trimming shortened V by 6 bases and J by 3 bases, and 7 bases separated the two germline ends. The CDR3 bases are TGTGCCAGCTCCCTACAGACAGATACGCAGTATTTT. It is translated as CASSLQTDTQYF.

The gene calls are TRBV27 and TRBJ1-6; D not certain. Germline assignment: CDR1 MNHEY and CDR2 SMNVEV (reference sequence). The CDR3 has 17 residues. Trimming pared 6 bases from V and 1 base from J, leaving 16 bases between. The CDR3, as DNA: TGTGCCAGCAGCCTCCTCACGGGCGTATCCTATAATTCACCCCTCCACTTT. Translated: CASSLLTGVSYNSPLHF.

On this clone: Other DNA sequences in this specimen translate into the identical CDR3. DNA for the CDR3: TGTGCCTGGAGGGGGGGGCTGGGGGGCTATGAAAAACTGTTTTTT. Its protein product is CAWRGGLGGYEKLFF. The chain recombines TRBV30 with TRBJ1-4; a weak D match, TRBD1 (6 bases). From germline, CDR1 is GTSNPN and CDR2 SVGIG (reference sequence). This CDR3 is 15 amino acids long. Deletions cut 3 bases from V and 6 bases from J, with 17 bases between.

This clone was detected only a few times. V gene TRBV14 combines with J gene TRBJ1-5, with 10 bases matching TRBD1. With 3 bases clipped from V and 6 bases from J, the junction kept 8 bases outside the gene matches. The CDR3 is 16 residues long. From germline, CDR1 is SGHDN and CDR2 FVKESK. CDR3 region: CASSHRTGTGVQPQHF. The CDR3 coding sequence is TGTGCCAGCAGCCACCGAACCGGGACAGGGGTTCAGCCCCAGCATTTT. The full variable domain, completed using reference TRBV14 and TRBJ1-5, is EAGVTQFPSHSVIEKGQTVTLRCDPISGHDNLYWYRRVMGKEIKFLLHFVKESKQDESGMPNNRFLAERTGGTYSTLKVQPAELEDSGVYFCASSHRTGTGVQPQHFGDGTRLSIL.

This clone appeared a single time. The chain is built from TRBV2 and TRBJ2-2; D unresolved. Germline-derived CDR1 and CDR2 are SNHLY and FYNNEI. Trimming removed 1 base at V and 4 bases at J, with 7 bases between. CDR3 length: 14 residues. The DNA for the CDR3 is TGTGCCAGCAGTGAAGTGCGAGCCACCGGGGAGCTGTTTTTT. Encoded protein: CASSEVRATGELFF.

J is TRBJ2-1 and V is TRBV29-1; D ambiguous. The CDR3 spans 12 residues. The germline V gene encodes CDR1 SQVTM and CDR2 ANQGSEA. V lost 3 bases to trimming and J lost 5 bases, with 8 bases between them. The DNA for the CDR3 is TGCAGCGTTGAGAATGCAGACAATGAGCAGTTCTTC. It codes for CSVENADNEQFF.

The chain uses TRBV18 and TRBJ1-1, with D uncertain. Germline values: CDR1 KGHSH, CDR2 LQKENI. The CDR3 extends over 13 amino acids. The ends were cut back, 4 bases at V and 3 bases at J, with 9 bases in the middle. The CDR3 reads CASSQGIDTEAFF. The CDR3 bases are TGTGCCAGCTCACAGGGAATCGACACTGAAGCTTTCTTT.

The rearrangement uses TRBV10-2 and TRBJ1-5, with D hard to call. V lost 4 bases to trimming and J lost 3 bases, with 4 bases between them. Germline V gives CDR1 WSHSY, CDR2 SAAADI. The CDR3 covers 12 residues. The CDR3: CASSGINQPQHF. In nucleotides, the CDR3 is TGCGCCAGCAGTGGTATCAATCAGCCCCAGCATTTT.

V usage is TRBV10-3 and J usage is TRBJ2-2; the D gene is possibly TRBD1 (6 bases). Trimming removed 9 bases at V and 7 bases at J, with 12 bases between. Germline V gives CDR1 ENHRY, CDR2 SYGVKD. This CDR3 is built from 12 residues. For the CDR3, the DNA is TGTGCCATGCAGGGGTTAGGCGGGGAGCTGTTTTTT. Its protein is CAMQGLGGELFF.

Worth noting for this clone: One end of the junction does not line up with germline, which may come from a read error. The V call is TRBV6-6, the J call TRBJ2-3; possible D gene TRBD1, 5 bases. Germline V CDR1 and CDR2: MNHNY, SVGAGI (reference sequence). The CDR3 is 15 residues long. CDR3 in DNA: TGTGCCAGCAGTTACAGTTCACAGCTCACAGGTACGCAGTATTTT. Encoded protein: CASSYSSQLTGTQYF.